This TCR beta chain was captured by sequencing in a study of early T cells in non-severe SARS-CoV-2 infection. TCRdb independently ran MiXCR on the 5' RACE reads; one entry per CDR3 protein. The sample shows about 44,000 distinct CDR3 sequences, less than 30% of them seen only once. Germline-derived CDR1 and CDR2 are SGHTA and FQGNSA. This CDR3 has 15 residues. Between the trimmed V and J ends, which lost 1 base and 0 bases, there was a span of 10 bases. The source material was whole blood, sampled at baseline. This clonotype was obtained from an adult who was a healthcare worker with PCR-confirmed SARS-CoV-2 infection or an uninfected control (not recorded which). This sequence joins TRBV7-2 and TRBJ2-7, with D unresolved. The CDR3 reads CASSLVGTYSYEQYF. The CDR3 nucleotides read TGTGCCAGCAGCTTAGTTGGCACTTACTCCTACGAGCAGTACTTC. Filled out from reference TRBV7-2 and TRBJ2-7, the complete variable domain reads GAGVSQSPSNKVTEKGKDVELRCDPISGHTALYWYRQSLGQGLEFLIYFQGNSAPDKSGLPSDRFSAERTGGSVSTLTIQRTQQEDSAVYLCASSLVGTYSYEQYFGPGTRLTVT.